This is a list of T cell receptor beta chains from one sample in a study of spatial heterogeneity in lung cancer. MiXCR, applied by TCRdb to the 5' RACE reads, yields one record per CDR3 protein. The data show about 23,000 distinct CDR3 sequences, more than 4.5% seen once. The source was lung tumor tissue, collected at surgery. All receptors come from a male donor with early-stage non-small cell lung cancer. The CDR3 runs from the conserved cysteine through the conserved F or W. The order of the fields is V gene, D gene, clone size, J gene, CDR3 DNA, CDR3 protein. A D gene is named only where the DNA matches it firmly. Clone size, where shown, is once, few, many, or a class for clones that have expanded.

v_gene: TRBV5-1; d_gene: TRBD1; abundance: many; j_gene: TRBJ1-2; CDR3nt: TGCGCCAGCAGCCGGACAGGCCAGTATGGCTACACCTTC; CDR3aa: CASSRTGQYGYTF
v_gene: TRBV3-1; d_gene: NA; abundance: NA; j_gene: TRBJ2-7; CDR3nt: TGTGCCAGCAGCCCCTCCATCGAGGGCCGAACCACCTACGAGCAGTACTTC; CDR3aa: CASSPSIEGRTTYEQYF
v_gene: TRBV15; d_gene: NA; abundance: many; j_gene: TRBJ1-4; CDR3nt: TGTGCCACCGGTCCTGAGTGGGGCCTTAATGAAAAACTGTTTTTT; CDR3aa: CATGPEWGLNEKLFF
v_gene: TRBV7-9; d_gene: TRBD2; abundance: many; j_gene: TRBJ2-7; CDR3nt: TGTGCCAGCAGCTTAAGCGGACTAGCGACCTACGAGCAGTACTTC; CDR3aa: CASSLSGLATYEQYF
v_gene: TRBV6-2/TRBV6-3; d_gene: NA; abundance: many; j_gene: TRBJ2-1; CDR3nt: TGTGCCAGCACTCCGAAGGTGGGGGTCCGCTACAATGAGCAGTTCTTC; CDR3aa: CASTPKVGVRYNEQFF
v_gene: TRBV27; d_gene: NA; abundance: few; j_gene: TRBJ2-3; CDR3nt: TGTGCCAGCCAAGGGGAAGATACGCAGTATTTT; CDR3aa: CASQGEDTQYF
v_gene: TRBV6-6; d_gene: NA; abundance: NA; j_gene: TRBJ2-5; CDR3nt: TGTGCCAGCAGTTATTTGGAGACCCAGTACTTC; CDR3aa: CASSYLETQYF
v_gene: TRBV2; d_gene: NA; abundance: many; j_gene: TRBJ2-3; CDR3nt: TGTGCCAGCAGTGACGGTCGGGTAGGGACAGATACGCAGTATTTT; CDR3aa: CASSDGRVGTDTQYF
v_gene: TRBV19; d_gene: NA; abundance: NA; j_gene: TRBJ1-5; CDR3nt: TGTGCCAGTACCCCTACAGGCGCCCTTTATCAGCCCCAGCATTTT; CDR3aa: CASTPTGALYQPQHF
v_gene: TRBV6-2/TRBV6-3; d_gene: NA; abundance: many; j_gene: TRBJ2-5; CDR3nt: TGTGCCAGCAGATTGGGGGGGCGGGAGACCCAGTACTTC; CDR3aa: CASRLGGRETQYF
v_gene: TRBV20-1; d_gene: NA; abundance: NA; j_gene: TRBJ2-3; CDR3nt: TGCAGTGCTAGTCTGCCCGGGCCCGATACGCAGTATTTT; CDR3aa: CSASLPGPDTQYF
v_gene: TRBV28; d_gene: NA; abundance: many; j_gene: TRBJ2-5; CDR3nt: TGTGCCAGCAGTCCCCCCGAGGCGGGAATGGGAGAGACCCAGTACTTC; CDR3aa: CASSPPEAGMGETQYF
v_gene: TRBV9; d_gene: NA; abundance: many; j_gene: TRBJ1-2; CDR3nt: TGTGCCAGCAGCGTAGCTACAGGGAAGACCTTCCACCCTTATGGCTACACCTTC; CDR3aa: CASSVATGKTFHPYGYTF
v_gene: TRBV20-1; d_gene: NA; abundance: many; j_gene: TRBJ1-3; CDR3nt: TGCAGTGCTGGGAGGGACGTCTCTGGAAACACCATATATTTT; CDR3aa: CSAGRDVSGNTIYF
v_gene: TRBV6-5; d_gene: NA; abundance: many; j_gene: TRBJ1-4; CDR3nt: TGTGCCAGCAGTCCACCCGGGAGCCCAAGGAAGTTTTTT; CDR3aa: CASSPPGSPRKFF
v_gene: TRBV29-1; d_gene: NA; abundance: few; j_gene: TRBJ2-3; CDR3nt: TGCAGCGCCGGAGGGACAGCCTTTACAGATACGCAGTATTTT; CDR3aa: CSAGGTAFTDTQYF
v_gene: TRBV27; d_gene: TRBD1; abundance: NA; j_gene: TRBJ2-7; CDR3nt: TGTGCCAGCAGTCTCTCCAGGGGGCTGGGCGAGCAGTACTTC; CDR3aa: CASSLSRGLGEQYF
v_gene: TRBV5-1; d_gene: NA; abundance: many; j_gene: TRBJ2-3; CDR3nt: TGCGCCAGCAGCTTGAATGGGGATCTAGATACCTTCACAGATACGCAGTATTTT; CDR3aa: CASSLNGDLDTFTDTQYF
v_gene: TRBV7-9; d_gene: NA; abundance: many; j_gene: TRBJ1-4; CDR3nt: TGTGCCACCCGGACTGCCTCCGAGGGAAAACTGTTTTTT; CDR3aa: CATRTASEGKLFF
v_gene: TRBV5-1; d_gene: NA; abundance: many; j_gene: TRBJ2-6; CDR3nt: TGCGCCAGCAGCTCGGGCTTTACCGGCGACTTCTCTGGGGCCAACGTCCTGACTTTC; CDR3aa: CASSSGFTGDFSGANVLTF
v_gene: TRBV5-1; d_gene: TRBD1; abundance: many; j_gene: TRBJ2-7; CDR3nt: TGCGCCAGCAGCTTTGGACAGGCGACGGGAGAGCAGTACTTC; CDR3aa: CASSFGQATGEQYF
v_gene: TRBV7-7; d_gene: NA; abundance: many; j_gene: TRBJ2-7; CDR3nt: TGTGCTAGCAGCCCAAATAGCGGAGGCTCCTACGAGCAGTACTTC; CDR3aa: CASSPNSGGSYEQYF
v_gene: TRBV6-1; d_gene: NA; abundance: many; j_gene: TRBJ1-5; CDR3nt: TGTGCCAGCAGGGAGTTCTGGAGCAATCAGCCCCAGCATTTT; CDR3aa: CASREFWSNQPQHF
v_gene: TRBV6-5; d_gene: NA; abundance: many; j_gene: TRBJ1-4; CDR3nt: TGTGCCAGCAGTCGAGCAATGGGGGCTAATGAAAAACTGTTTTTT; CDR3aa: CASSRAMGANEKLFF
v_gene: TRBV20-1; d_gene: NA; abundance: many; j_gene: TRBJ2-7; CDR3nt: TGCAGTGCTAGAGGCCCGGACACTGGCTACGAGCAGTACTTC; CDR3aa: CSARGPDTGYEQYF
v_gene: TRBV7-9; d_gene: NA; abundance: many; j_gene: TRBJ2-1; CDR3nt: TGTGCCAGCAGCTTAGACAGAGGCAGGGGCTACAATGAGCAGTTCTTC; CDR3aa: CASSLDRGRGYNEQFF
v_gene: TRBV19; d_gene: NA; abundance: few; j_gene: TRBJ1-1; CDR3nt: TGTGCCAGCTCAGCCAAACAGAACACTGAAGCTTTCTTT; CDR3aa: CASSAKQNTEAFF
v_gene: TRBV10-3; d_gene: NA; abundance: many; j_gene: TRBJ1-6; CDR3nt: TGTGCCATCAGTGATGGGGCAGATAATTCACCCCTCCACTTT; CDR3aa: CAISDGADNSPLHF
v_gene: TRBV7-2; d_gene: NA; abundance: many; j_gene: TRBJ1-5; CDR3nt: TGTGCCAGCAGCTTAGACCGGGACCAGCCCCAGCATTTT; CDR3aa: CASSLDRDQPQHF
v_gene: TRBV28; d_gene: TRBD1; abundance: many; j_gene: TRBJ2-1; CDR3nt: TGTGCCAGCAGCCCCTGGACAGGGGCCCTCTCCTACAATGAGCAGTTCTTC; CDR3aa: CASSPWTGALSYNEQFF
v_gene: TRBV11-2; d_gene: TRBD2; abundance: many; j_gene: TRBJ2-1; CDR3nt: TGTGCCAGCAGCCCACGACTAGCGGGAAGTCGCAATGAGCAGTTCTTC; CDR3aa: CASSPRLAGSRNEQFF
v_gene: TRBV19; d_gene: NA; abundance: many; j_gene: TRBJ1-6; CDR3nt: TGTGCCAGTAGTTCGCGACAGGTCTCGAATTCACCCCTCCACTTT; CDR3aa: CASSSRQVSNSPLHF
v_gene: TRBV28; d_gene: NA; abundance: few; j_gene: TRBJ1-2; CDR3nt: TGTGCCAGCAACTCCCCTCCCGGGGATTTTAACTATGGCTACACCTTC; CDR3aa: CASNSPPGDFNYGYTF
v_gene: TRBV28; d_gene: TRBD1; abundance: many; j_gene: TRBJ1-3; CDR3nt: TGTGCCAGCAGTTTAGGACAGGGGAACACCATATATTTT; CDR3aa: CASSLGQGNTIYF
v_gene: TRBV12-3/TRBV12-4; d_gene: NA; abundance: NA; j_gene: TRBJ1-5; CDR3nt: TGTGCCAGCAGCCTTGACCCGGGCAATCAGCCCCAGCATTTT; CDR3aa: CASSLDPGNQPQHF
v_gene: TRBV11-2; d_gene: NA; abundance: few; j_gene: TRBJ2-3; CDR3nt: TGTGCCAGCAGCTTCACTGACACAGATACGCAGTATTTT; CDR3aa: CASSFTDTDTQYF
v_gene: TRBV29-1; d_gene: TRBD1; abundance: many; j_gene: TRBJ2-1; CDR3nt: TGCAGCGTTGATAATCTTCAGGGGGCTATTCTCTTC; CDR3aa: CSVDNLQGAILF
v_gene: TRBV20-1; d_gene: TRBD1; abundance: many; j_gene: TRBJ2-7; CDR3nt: TGCAGTGCTTCCCGGGACAGGGTAACCTACGAGCAGTACTTC; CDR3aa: CSASRDRVTYEQYF
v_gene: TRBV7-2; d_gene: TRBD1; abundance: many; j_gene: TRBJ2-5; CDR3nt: TGTGCCAGCAGCTCTGGGACAGAAGAGACCCAGTACTTC; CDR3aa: CASSSGTEETQYF
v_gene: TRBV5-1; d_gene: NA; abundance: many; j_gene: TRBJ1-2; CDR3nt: TGCGCCAGCAGCTTGGGAACCGGGACACAGCCGGGCTACACCTTC; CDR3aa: CASSLGTGTQPGYTF
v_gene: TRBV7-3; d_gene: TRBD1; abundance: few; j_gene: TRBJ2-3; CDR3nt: TGTGCCAGCAGTCCAACAGGGGTGGGAGATACGCAGTATTTT; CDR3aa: CASSPTGVGDTQYF
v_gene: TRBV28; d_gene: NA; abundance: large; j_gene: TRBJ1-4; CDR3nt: TGTGCCAGCAGTTTTGTGGACATTTATAATGAAAAACTGTTTTTT; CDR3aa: CASSFVDIYNEKLFF
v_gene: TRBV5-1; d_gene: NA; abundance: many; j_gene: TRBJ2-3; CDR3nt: TGCGCCAGCAGCTTGGCAGGACTAGATACGCAGTATTTT; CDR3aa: CASSLAGLDTQYF
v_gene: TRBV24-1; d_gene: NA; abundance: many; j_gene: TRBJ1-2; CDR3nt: TGTGCCACCAGTGATTACGGGGGCTACACCTTC; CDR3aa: CATSDYGGYTF
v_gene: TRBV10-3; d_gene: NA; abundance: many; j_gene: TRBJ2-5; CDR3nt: TGTGCCATCAGTCTGGGGCAAGAGACCCAGTACTTC; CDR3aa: CAISLGQETQYF
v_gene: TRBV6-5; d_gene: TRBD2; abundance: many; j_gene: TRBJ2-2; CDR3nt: TGTGCCACCGCGGGGCTAGCGGGTGATACCGGGGAGCTGTTTTTT; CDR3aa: CATAGLAGDTGELFF
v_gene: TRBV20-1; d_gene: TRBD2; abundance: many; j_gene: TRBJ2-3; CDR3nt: TGCAGTGCCAGGGCCGTACTAGCGGGGCCCTTGAAAGATACGCAGTATTTT; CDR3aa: CSARAVLAGPLKDTQYF
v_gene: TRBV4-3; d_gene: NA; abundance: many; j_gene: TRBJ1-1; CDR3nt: TGCGCCAGCAGCCAACAAAAGGCGTTGAACACTGAAGCTTTCTTT; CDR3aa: CASSQQKALNTEAFF
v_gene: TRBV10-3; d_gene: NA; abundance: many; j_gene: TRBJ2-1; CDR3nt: TGTGCCATCAGTGATAGGAGTCAGGGGAGCTCCTACAATGAGCAGTTCTTC; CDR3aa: CAISDRSQGSSYNEQFF
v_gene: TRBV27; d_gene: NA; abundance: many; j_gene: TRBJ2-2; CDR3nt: TGTGCCAGCAGTTTGGGGGACACCGGGGAGCTGTTTTTT; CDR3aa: CASSLGDTGELFF
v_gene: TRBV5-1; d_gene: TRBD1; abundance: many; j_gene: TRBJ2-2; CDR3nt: TGCGCCAGCAGCAGAGGACAGGTCTCCGGGGAGCTGTTTTTT; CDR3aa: CASSRGQVSGELFF
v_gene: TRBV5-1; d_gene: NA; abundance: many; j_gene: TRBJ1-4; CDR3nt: TGCGCCAGCAGCGACACCGGGACGGGAGGGGAAAAACTGTTTTTT; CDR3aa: CASSDTGTGGEKLFF
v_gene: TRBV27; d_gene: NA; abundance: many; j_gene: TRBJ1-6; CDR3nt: TGTGCCAGCAAGTTAGACGGTTATTCGCCCCTCCACTTT; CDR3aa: CASKLDGYSPLHF
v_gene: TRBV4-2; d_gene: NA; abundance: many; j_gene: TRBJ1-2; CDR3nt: TGTGCCAGCAGCCAAGACCAGATTAACTATGGCTACACCTTC; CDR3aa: CASSQDQINYGYTF
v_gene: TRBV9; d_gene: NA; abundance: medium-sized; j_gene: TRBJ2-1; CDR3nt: TGTGCCAGCAGCACAGGCGCGGGGCAGTTCTTC; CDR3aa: CASSTGAGQFF
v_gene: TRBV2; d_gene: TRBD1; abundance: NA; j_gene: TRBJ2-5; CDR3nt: TGTGCCAGCAGCCGGGACAGGGGGCGCGGGGAGACCCAGTACTTC; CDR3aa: CASSRDRGRGETQYF
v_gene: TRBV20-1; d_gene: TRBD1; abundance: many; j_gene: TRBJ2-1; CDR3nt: TGCAGTGCTAGAGATCAGACAGGGGGCACGTACAATGAGCAGTTCTTC; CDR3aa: CSARDQTGGTYNEQFF